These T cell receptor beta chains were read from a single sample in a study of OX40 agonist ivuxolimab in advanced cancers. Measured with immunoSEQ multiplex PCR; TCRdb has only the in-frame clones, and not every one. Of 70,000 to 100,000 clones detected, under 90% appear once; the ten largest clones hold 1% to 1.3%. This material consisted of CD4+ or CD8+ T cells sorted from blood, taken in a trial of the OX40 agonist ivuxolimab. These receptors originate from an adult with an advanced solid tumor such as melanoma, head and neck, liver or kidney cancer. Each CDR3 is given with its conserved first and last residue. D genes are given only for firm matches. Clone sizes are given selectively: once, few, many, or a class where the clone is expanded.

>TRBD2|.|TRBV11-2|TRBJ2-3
TGTGCCAGCAGCTCCGGGACTAGCGGGGGGGCCGAGGATACGCAGTATTTT
CASSSGTSGGAEDTQYF
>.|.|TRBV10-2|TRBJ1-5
TGCGCCAGCCGCCAGGGGAATCAGCCCCAGCATTTT
CASRQGNQPQHF
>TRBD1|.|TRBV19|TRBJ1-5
TGTGCCAGTAGTCTCCCACCGGGACAGGGCTATCAGCCCCAGCATTTT
CASSLPPGQGYQPQHF
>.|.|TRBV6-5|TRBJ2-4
TGTGCCAGCAGTCAAAAGGGGGGCATTCAGTACTTC
CASSQKGGIQYF
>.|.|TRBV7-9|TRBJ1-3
TGTGCCAGCAGCTTACCCCCCCCTCATCTCTCTGGAAACACCATATATTTT
CASSLPPPHLSGNTIYF
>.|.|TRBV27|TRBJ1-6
TGTGCCAGCAGTCCCAGCCATTCCTATAATTCACCCCTCCACTTT
CASSPSHSYNSPLHF
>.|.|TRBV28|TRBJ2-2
TGTGCCAGCAGACAAGGGGGTACCGGGGAGCTGTTTTTT
CASRQGGTGELFF
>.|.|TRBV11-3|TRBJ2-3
TGTGCCAGCAGCTTCGGGTCCTCTAGCACAGATACGCAGTATTTT
CASSFGSSSTDTQYF
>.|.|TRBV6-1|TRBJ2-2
TGTGCCAGCAGTGATCGGCAGGGCACCGGGGAGCTGTTTTTT
CASSDRQGTGELFF
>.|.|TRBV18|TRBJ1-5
TGTGCCAGCTCTCCACAGGGAAACGACGAGCCCCAGCATTTT
CASSPQGNDEPQHF
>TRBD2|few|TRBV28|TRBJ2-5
TGTGCCAGCAGTTTCCTAGCGGGGGGGCTTACCCAGTACTTC
CASSFLAGGLTQYF
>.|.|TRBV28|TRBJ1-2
TGTGCCAGCAGACTCGGGGGCCGGGGCTATGGCTACACCTTC
CASRLGGRGYGYTF
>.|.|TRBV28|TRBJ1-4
TGTGCCAGCCACAGGAAATTTGAAAAACTGTTTTTT
CASHRKFEKLFF
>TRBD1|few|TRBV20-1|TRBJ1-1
TGCAGTGCTAGAGGGGACAGTGAAGCTTTCTTT
CSARGDSEAFF
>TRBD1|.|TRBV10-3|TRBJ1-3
TGTGCCATCGCCTGGGACAGTCGCTCTGGAAACACCATATATTTT
CAIAWDSRSGNTIYF
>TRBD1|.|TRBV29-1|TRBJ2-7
TGCAGCGTCCACAGGGGGGACAGGGCGTACTTC
CSVHRGDRAYF
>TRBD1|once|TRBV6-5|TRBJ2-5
TGTGCCAGCAGTTCGCTAACAGGGGACGAGACCCAGTACTTC
CASSSLTGDETQYF
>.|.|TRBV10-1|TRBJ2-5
TGCGCCAGCAGTGAGTCGTTACAGAAAGAGACCCAGTACTTC
CASSESLQKETQYF
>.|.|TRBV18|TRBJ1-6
TGTGCCAGCTCACCATCGTCTCTATACCTCGATTCACCCCTCCACTTT
CASSPSSLYLDSPLHF
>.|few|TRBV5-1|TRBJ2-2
TGCGCCAGCAGCTACGCACAAGACACCGGGGAGCTGTTTTTT
CASSYAQDTGELFF
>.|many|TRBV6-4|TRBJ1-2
TGTGCCAGCAGTGCGGACAGTAGCGGTGGCTACACCTTC
CASSADSSGGYTF
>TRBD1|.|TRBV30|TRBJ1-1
TGTGCCTGGAGCGACGGCAGGGGGGGTACTGAAGCTTTCTTT
CAWSDGRGGTEAFF
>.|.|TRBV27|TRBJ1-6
TGTGCCAGTAGCTCTTCCTATAATTCACCCCTCCACTTT
CASSSSYNSPLHF
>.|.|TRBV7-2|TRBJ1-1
TGTGCCAGCAGCTTAGATATCTACCGGGGGCGAGAAGCTTTCTTT
CASSLDIYRGREAFF
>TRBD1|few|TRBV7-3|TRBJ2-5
TGTGCCAGCAGCTTGATGGGGACAGACCAAGAGACCCAGTACTTC
CASSLMGTDQETQYF
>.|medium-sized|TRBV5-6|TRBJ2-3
TGTGCCAGCAGCCTACAGGATACGCAGTATTTT
CASSLQDTQYF
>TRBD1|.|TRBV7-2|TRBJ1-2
TGTGCCAGCAGCTTTGACAGGGACTCTGGCTACACCTTC
CASSFDRDSGYTF
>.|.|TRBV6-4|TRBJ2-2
TGTGCCAGCAGTACAGGGCCCCCGGGCACCGGGGAGCTGTTTTTT
CASSTGPPGTGELFF
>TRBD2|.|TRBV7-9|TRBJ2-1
TGTGCCAGCAGCTTAGGGGCGGGGGCCTACAATGAGCAGTTCTTC
CASSLGAGAYNEQFF
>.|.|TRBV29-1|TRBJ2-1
TGCAGCGTTGGGGACGACCCCTACAATGAGCAGTTCTTC
CSVGDDPYNEQFF
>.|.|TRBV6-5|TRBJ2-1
TGTGCCAGCAGCCAAACAGGGAGCTCCTACAATGAGCAGTTCTTC
CASSQTGSSYNEQFF
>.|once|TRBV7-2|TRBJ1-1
TGTGCCAGCAGCTTAGGCGGACGGATGAACACTGAAGCTTTCTTT
CASSLGGRMNTEAFF
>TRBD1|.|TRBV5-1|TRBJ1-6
TGCGCCAGCAGCTTGGTGGGGGACAGTTCCTCACCCCTCCACTTT
CASSLVGDSSSPLHF
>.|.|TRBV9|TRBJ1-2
TGTGCCAGCAGCGTAGCGCCCGGAGTGGGTGGCTACACCTTC
CASSVAPGVGGYTF
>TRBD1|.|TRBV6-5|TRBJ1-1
TGTGCCAGCATTAGGACAGGGGGCGTAGCTTTCTTT
CASIRTGGVAFF
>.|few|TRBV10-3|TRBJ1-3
TGTGCCATCAGTGAGGCAGCTGGAAACACCATATATTTT
CAISEAAGNTIYF
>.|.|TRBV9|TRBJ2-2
TGTGCCAGCAGCGCTCAGGACACCGGGGAGCTGTTTTTT
CASSAQDTGELFF